This T cell receptor beta chain originates from a study of spatial heterogeneity in lung cancer (dated by TCRdb to between 2018 and 2021). About the study as a whole: More beta-chain than alpha-chain transcripts were consistently detected, likely reflecting higher beta-chain transcript abundance. Both alpha and beta chains were TCR-sequenced in samples taken at surgery, namely 220 tumor regions, approximately 66 matched nontumor lung samples and about 52 PBMC samples. The study quantitatively compared TCR alpha and beta repertoires across multiple tumor regions, matched nontumor lung and blood in non-small cell lung cancer. Nonsynonymous mutation counts, determined by whole-exome sequencing of tumor tissue, were related to features of the TCR repertoire. In the raw uncorrected reads, each unique combination of TCR and UMI appeared more than ten times on average.

The sample holds many counts of this clonotype. Which antigen it targets is not known. Within one base of it there is no much larger clone, and no base qualities were kept. At the junction V is shortened by 0 bases and J by 4 bases; bases outside the gene matches: 6. The CDR3 numbers 14 residues from cysteine through valine. Of all the DNA, just the CDR3 is kept, 42 bases in frame from base 1. CDR1 and CDR2, per the germline V gene (reference sequence), are DFQATT and SNEGSKA. What the time point label conveys for this sample: sample taken at primary tumor resection. The donors were about 71 patients from the lung TRACERx cohort who had early-stage, untreated non-small cell lung cancer. Whole RNA extracted from tumor and nontumor lung tissue, or from cryopreserved PBMC samples, was used for TCR sequencing without cell sorting. Only patients with enough RNA available from two or more tumor regions were chosen for TCR sequencing.

Beyond this particular receptor, the publication reports: Additional single-cell paired TCR alpha and beta sequencing was considered necessary to confirm, at a functional level, the hypothesis that regional TCRs recognize regional mutations. Ubiquitous expanded tumor TCRs were detected in blood more often at tumor resection than at routine follow-up.

The receptor library was made with 5' RACE. Instrument on record: NextSeq 500. To allow correction of PCR and sequencing errors, the TCR library protocol tagged every TCR cDNA molecule with a unique molecular identifier. As for the original processing: Decombinator tools were used for TCR identification, UMI-based error correction and CDR3 extraction. Expanded TCRs were defined as those above a frequency of 2 per 1,000, corresponding to the top 1% of the tumor frequency distribution. Rényi diversity was computed with the R vegan package after subsampling each repertoire 100 times to 5,000 TCRs. CDR3 similarity networks were built from amino acid triplet string-kernel similarity, connecting CDR3s with pairwise similarity above 0.82. The public reads were reanalyzed by TCRdb: fastp trimming at Q25, MiXCR alignment, in-frame beta chains only. Merged by CDR3 protein, the rows form single entries marked with the most common genes and DNA. These V and J calls originate from TCRdb's pipeline instead of the authors' own analysis. This sample holds around 26,000 distinct CDR3 sequences; 6% to 7.5% were observed only once. Of the sample, 13% to 15% is held by the ten largest clones.

The sequence was obtained from a male donor with early-stage non-small cell lung cancer. The chain was built from TRBV20-1 and TRBJ2-7, and TRBD1 aligns with 7 junction nucleotides. The specimen was PBMCs, collected at surgery. The nucleotides read TGCAGTGCTAGAGAAGGGGGACAGCAGTACGAGCAGTACGTC. This gives the protein CSAREGGQQYEQYV.